The 16 T cell receptor beta chains given below trace back to one sample, sequenced in a study of monozygotic twins with inflammatory bowel disease. TCRdb reworked the 5' RACE reads into one entry per CDR3 protein, no DNA. Reported are about 300,000 distinct CDR3 sequences; the ten largest clones contain 5.6%. Sequenced: blood. These receptors were obtained from a human donor with ulcerative colitis or Crohn's disease, or a healthy co-twin of an affected twin (not recorded which).

The V and J genes are TRBV12-5 and TRBJ1-1. CDR3 length: 15 residues. Germline values: CDR1 LGHNT, CDR2 FRNRAP. CDR3 loop: CASAPPTGRVAEAFF.

The genes are TRBV20-1 and TRBJ2-7; TCRdb selects TRBD2, and the lack of DNA leaves this call unchecked. Germline V gene sequence: CDR1 DFQATT, CDR2 SNEGSKA (reference sequence). The CDR3 is 13 residues long. The CDR3 here is CSATSGRRNEQYF.

The chain carries TRBV10-3 and TRBJ2-7; the TCRdb call, TRBD2, lacks DNA for checking. The CDR3 has 13 residues. CDR1 ENHRY and CDR2 SYGVKD come from the germline V gene. The CDR3 protein is CAIGTSRSYEQYF.

The rearrangement links TRBV7-7 to TRBJ2-5; with no DNA, the TCRdb D assignment of TRBD2 cannot be verified. This CDR3 contains 17 residues. Per the germline V gene, CDR1 is SSHAT and CDR2 is FNYEAQ (reference sequence). The CDR3 spells CASSLAAGSGIAETQYF.

The chain recombines TRBV9 with TRBJ2-1. The CDR3 has 16 amino acids. Per germline, CDR1 SGDLS and CDR2 YYNGEE. This CDR3 reads CASSVDGLGSNKEQFF.

V and J are TRBV20-1 and TRBJ2-3. The CDR3 runs 12 residues. The V gene's germline CDR1 is DFQATT and CDR2 SNEGSKA (reference sequence). The CDR3 loop is CSARVLTDTQYF.

V is TRBV20-1 and J is TRBJ2-5; TCRdb calls TRBD2, which cannot be checked without DNA. The CDR3 totals 14 residues. Germline V gene lookup returns CDR1 DFQATT and CDR2 SNEGSKA (reference sequence). The CDR3 loop is CSATSGALQETQYF.

The chain carries TRBV20-1 and TRBJ2-1. Germline V lookup: CDR1 DFQATT, CDR2 SNEGSKA (reference sequence). The CDR3 loop spans 15 amino acids. CDR3 sequence: CSARDRRYPYNEQFF.

The chain employs TRBV7-8 and TRBJ1-1; TCRdb selects TRBD1, and the lack of DNA leaves this call unchecked. The CDR3 length is 16 residues. CDR1 SGHVS and CDR2 FQNEAQ come from the germline V gene. The CDR3 loop reads CASSLVSGTLNTEAFF.

This sequence joins TRBV6-1 and TRBJ2-1; absent DNA, TCRdb's TRBD1 call cannot be checked. CDR3 length: 14 residues. Germline loops: CDR1 MNHNS, CDR2 SASEGT. The CDR3 spells CASGWSTGAHEQFF.

V is TRBV3-1 and J is TRBJ2-3; TCRdb names TRBD2, which stays unverified in the absence of DNA. The CDR3 runs 16 residues. Germline values: CDR1 LGHDT, CDR2 YNNKEL (reference sequence). CDR3 amino acids: CASSRGLVRGTDTQYF.

The chain links TRBV4-2 to TRBJ2-7; with no DNA, the TCRdb D assignment of TRBD2 cannot be verified. This CDR3 comprises 14 residues. Per germline, CDR1 LGHNA and CDR2 YNFKEQ. CDR3 sequence: CASSQSGLASEQYF.

The chain employs TRBV5-5 and TRBJ2-5. The CDR3 loop spans 15 amino acids. Germline values: CDR1 SGHKS, CDR2 YYEKEE (reference sequence). This CDR3 is CASSVDGWYQETQYF.

The chain employs TRBV19 and TRBJ2-1; TCRdb proposes TRBD2, but this gene call is untestable without DNA. The CDR3 has 20 amino acids. The germline CDR1 and CDR2 sequences are LNHDA and SQIVND (reference sequence). CDR3 protein: CASSIVPTGEIAGGPAEQFF.

J is TRBJ2-5 and V is TRBV20-1. Per germline, CDR1 DFQATT and CDR2 SNEGSKA (reference sequence). The CDR3 length is 12 residues. This CDR3 is CSAMHGGETQYF.

The rearrangement joins TRBV20-1 to TRBJ1-5. The V gene's germline CDR1 is DFQATT and CDR2 SNEGSKA (reference sequence). The CDR3 loop spans 14 amino acids. The CDR3 loop reads CSARPRVSNQPQHF.